A single sample is the source of the 5 T cell receptor beta chains below, sequenced in a study of regulatory T cells in long-lasting Graves disease. Library construction for TCR beta used iRepertoire HTBI primers and Arm-PCR of CDR3 regions. TCRdb passed the multiplex PCR reads through MiXCR, listing each CDR3 protein once. The sample lists approximately 470,000 distinct CDR3 sequences, about a sixth occurring once. Time point of the sample: newly diagnosed GD, antithyroid drugs for less than 3 months. Scientists built the TCR library using RNA that was extracted from PBMCs. The sample was also reused in another study, on T cells in Graves' hyperthyroidism and ophthalmopathy.

This specimen was peripheral blood mononuclear cells (PBMCs), taken at new diagnosis, from a patient treated with antithyroid drugs. These receptors came from a man aged 40-55 years with Graves disease.

The chain employs TRBV5-5 and TRBJ2-1; D is undetermined. The CDR3 contains 13 residues. V lost 0 bases to trimming and J lost 9 bases, with 10 bases between them. Germline assignment: CDR1 SGHKS and CDR2 YYEKEE (reference sequence). The CDR3 loop reads CASSLDRIIEQFF. As DNA, the CDR3 is TGTGCCAGCAGCTTGGATCGGATTATTGAGCAGTTCTTC.

There are a few counts of this clonotype. The chain recombines TRBV6-1 with TRBJ2-7; D may be TRBD2 (8 bases). The CDR3 extends over 14 amino acids. CDR1 is MNHNS, CDR2 SASEGT, per germline. Trimming stripped 5 bases from V and 9 bases from J, with 20 bases between. CDR3 sequence reads: CASSRREGQRGQYF. Written as DNA, the CDR3 is TGTGCCAGCAGTCGACGGGAGGGACAGAGGGGGCAGTACTTC.

The rearrangement links TRBV6-1 to TRBJ2-3, with TRBD1 identical over 12 bases. Germline CDR1 and CDR2: MNHNS and SASEGT. V shed 3 bases, J shed 3 bases, and the junction held 4 bases outside the gene matches. This CDR3 has 16 amino acids. CDR3 bases: TGTGCCAGCAGTGATGGGACAGGGGGCCGAACAGATACGCAGTATTTT. Its protein is CASSDGTGGRTDTQYF.

The chain has TRBV9 and TRBJ2-1, with 7 positions matching TRBD1. The CDR3 loop spans 16 amino acids. Trimming removed 1 base from V and 7 bases from J; junction bases left unmatched: 11. Germline V gives CDR1 SGDLS, CDR2 YYNGEE. CDR3 DNA: TGTGCCAGCAGCGTATTCGGGACAGACCCCGGGAATGAGCAGTTCTTC. Its protein product is CASSVFGTDPGNEQFF.

This clonotype occurred many times. V and J are TRBV12-5 and TRBJ2-1, with 9 nucleotides matching TRBD2. From germline, CDR1 is LGHNT and CDR2 FRNRAP. The length of the CDR3 is 17 residues. V shed 2 bases and J 5 bases; nucleotides not matched to a gene: 10. The DNA for the CDR3 is TGTGCTAGTGGTTTGCGAGTTAGCGGGAGTGTCGACAATGAGCAGTTCTTC. This codes for CASGLRVSGSVDNEQFF.